These 16 T cell receptor beta chains were sequenced from one sample in a study of blood T cell repertoires in COVID-19. Assay used: immunoSEQ multiplex PCR; TCRdb lists only in-frame clones, some missing. Of some 210,000 clones listed, 65% to 90% are singletons. The sample was PBMCs or T cells enriched from blood (not recorded which). The receptors stem from a woman in her forties or fifties with acute COVID-19.

The V gene is TRBV4-3, the J gene TRBJ2-3; D may be TRBD2 (5 bases). Germline V gene data show CDR1 as LGHNA and CDR2 as YSLEER. The V and J ends lost 2 bases and 4 bases respectively, with 13 bases between them. The CDR3 is 15 amino acids. The CDR3 DNA reads TGCGCCAGCAGCCAACGCGGGTGGGGTTCAGATACGCAGTATTTT. Amino acid sequence: CASSQRGWGSDTQYF.

In DNA form, the CDR3 reads TGTGCCAGCAGCTTGGCGGGACCGGACAGGGAAAAACTGTTTTTT. Translating gives CASSLAGPDREKLFF. The chain uses TRBV7-9 and TRBJ1-4, with 7 bases that match TRBD1. With V trimmed by 3 bases and J by 8 bases, 9 bases remained unmatched. Germline V CDR1 and CDR2: SEHNR, FQNEAQ (reference sequence). The CDR3 extends over 15 amino acids.

The chain has TRBV6-2 or TRBV6-3 and TRBJ2-7, with 8 bases matching TRBD1. V was pared by 0 bases and J by 12 bases, with 1 base of the junction left unmatched. This CDR3 is 11 amino acids long. Germline V lookup: CDR1 MNHEY, CDR2 SVGEGT. CDR3 residues: CASSYSGTGYF. CDR3 nucleotide sequence: TGTGCCAGCAGTTACTCAGGGACAGGGTACTTC.

V gene TRBV3-1 (or the pseudogene TRBV3-2) combines with J gene TRBJ2-1; 11 bases align to TRBD2. Looked up from germline, CDR1 is LGHDT and CDR2 is YNNKEL (reference sequence). J was trimmed by 7 bases and V by 2 bases; bases with no gene match: 4. The CDR3 is 15 residues long. DNA of the CDR3: TGTGCCAGCAGCCAAACTAGCGGGAGTCCTAATGAGCAGTTCTTC. This sequence encodes CASSQTSGSPNEQFF.

This sequence joins TRBV6-1 and TRBJ2-6; D unresolved. Trimming took 2 bases from V and 2 from J, leaving 7 bases between them. The CDR3 runs 15 residues. Germline CDR1 and CDR2: MNHNS and SASEGT. CDR3 amino acids: CASSEWSAGANVLTF. CDR3 nucleotides: TGTGCCAGCAGTGAATGGAGCGCTGGGGCCAACGTCCTGACTTTC.

The genes are TRBV25-1 and TRBJ1-4; D is perhaps TRBD1 (5 bases). With 1 base removed from V and 3 bases from J, the gap between germline ends came to 9 bases. CDR3 length: 15 residues. The V gene's germline CDR1 is MGHDK and CDR2 SYGVNS. This CDR3 is CASSESGPANEKLFF. CDR3 coding DNA: TGTGCCAGCAGTGAATCAGGGCCTGCTAATGAAAAACTGTTTTTT.

J is TRBJ1-1 and V is TRBV6-5; 7 bases fit TRBD1. This CDR3 region has 13 residues. Per germline, CDR1 MNHEY and CDR2 SVGAGI. Trimming at V came to 1 base and at J to 7 bases, leaving 3 bases not matched to a gene. The CDR3 is CASSYFRQGEAFF. The CDR3 coding sequence is TGTGCCAGCAGTTACTTTCGACAGGGTGAAGCTTTCTTT.

This chain uses TRBV7-2 with TRBJ2-1; 8 nucleotides align to TRBD1. The CDR3 contains 15 residues. J was trimmed by 7 bases and V by 5 bases; bases with no gene match: 10. CDR1 and CDR2 from the germline V gene are SGHTA and FQGNSA. DNA for the CDR3: TGTGCCAGCAGCCCTTCAGGGGGCGCCCGGAATGAGCAGTTCTTC. Amino acid sequence: CASSPSGGARNEQFF.

This rearrangement joins TRBV6-5 to TRBJ2-7; possibly TRBD1 for D (5 bases). CDR1 is MNHEY, CDR2 SVGAGI, per germline. Trimming removed 11 bases from V and 2 bases from J, with 13 bases in between. This CDR3 has 12 amino acids. The CDR3: CAGNRQAYEQYF. The CDR3 region has the DNA TGTGCCGGGAACAGGCAAGCCTACGAGCAGTACTTC.

The chain joins TRBV6-2 or TRBV6-3 to TRBJ2-5; tentative D call: TRBD2 (5 bases). This CDR3 is 15 amino acids long. Per the germline V gene, CDR1 is MNHEY and CDR2 is SVGEGT. Trimming removed 1 base at V and 7 bases at J, with 16 bases between. The CDR3 reads CASSYYSSSFGTQYF. CDR3 nucleotides: TGTGCCAGCAGTTACTATTCTTCTAGCTTCGGGACCCAGTACTTC.

This clone was seen once. The chain combines TRBV6-1 with TRBJ2-2, with 7 nucleotides matching TRBD2. CDR1 and CDR2 from the germline V gene are MNHNS and SASEGT. J gave up 1 base and V 3 bases, and 5 bases lay outside the gene matches. This CDR3 contains 16 residues. The CDR3 bases are TGTGCCAGCAGTGATGGAAGCGGGGTGAACACCGGGGAGCTGTTTTTT. Residues: CASSDGSGVNTGELFF.

The chain recombines TRBV28 with TRBJ2-7; 7 bases agree with TRBD1. From germline, CDR1 is MDHEN and CDR2 SYDVKM. V was clipped by 6 bases and J by 1 base; unmatched bases: 6. The CDR3 totals 14 residues. The CDR3 here is CASRPGQPSYEQYF. Written as DNA, the CDR3 is TGTGCCAGCAGACCGGGACAGCCTTCCTACGAGCAGTACTTC.

V usage is TRBV27 and J usage is TRBJ1-5; the D is unclear. The V and J ends lost 6 bases and 0 bases respectively, with 9 bases between them. Germline values: CDR1 MNHEY, CDR2 SMNVEV (reference sequence). The CDR3 totals 14 residues. CDR3 sequence reads: CASRMSYSNQPQHF. Here the CDR3 DNA reads TGTGCCAGCAGGATGAGTTATAGCAATCAGCCCCAGCATTTT.

The chain links TRBV7-2 to TRBJ1-2; TRBD1 agrees at 10 bases. The CDR3 sequence is 13 residues long. The germline V gene has CDR1 SGHTA and CDR2 FQGNSA. Trimming took 1 base from V and 9 from J; bases not matched to a gene: 2. The CDR3 loop reads CASSLVGQGSYTF. CDR3 coding DNA: TGTGCCAGCAGCTTAGTGGGACAGGGGAGCTACACCTTC.

This rearrangement joins TRBV19 to TRBJ2-2; the match to TRBD2 covers 9 bases. Germline CDR1 reads LNHDA; CDR2 reads SQIVND (reference sequence). The junction had 5 bases not matched to a gene; V was cut back by 4 bases and J by 2 bases. CDR3 size: 16 residues. CDR3 nucleotides: TGTGCCAGTAGTAGGTTTAGCGGGAGTAACACCGGGGAGCTGTTTTTT. This codes for CASSRFSGSNTGELFF.

This clone was recorded a few times. The chain uses TRBV28 and TRBJ1-3; D is unclear. With 5 bases removed from V and 0 bases from J, the gap between germline ends came to 8 bases. The CDR3 consists of 14 residues. Germline CDR1 is MDHEN and CDR2 is SYDVKM. For the CDR3, the DNA is TGTGCCAGCAGTGAGGGATTCTCTGGAAACACCATATATTTT. Translating gives CASSEGFSGNTIYF.